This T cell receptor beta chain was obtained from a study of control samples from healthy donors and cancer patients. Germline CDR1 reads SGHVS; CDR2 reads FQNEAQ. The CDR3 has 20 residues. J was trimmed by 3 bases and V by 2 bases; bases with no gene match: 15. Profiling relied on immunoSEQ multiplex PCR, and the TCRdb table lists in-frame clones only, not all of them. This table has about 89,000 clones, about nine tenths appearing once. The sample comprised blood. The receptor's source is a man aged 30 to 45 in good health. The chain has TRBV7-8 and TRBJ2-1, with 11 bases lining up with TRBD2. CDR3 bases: TGTGCCAGCAGCTTAACCCCTTCTTTTCTCCTAGCGGGGGGCTACAATGAGCAGTTCTTC. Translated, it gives CASSLTPSFLLAGGYNEQFF.